Presented here are 12 T cell receptor beta chains from one specimen sequenced in a study of blood T cell repertoires in COVID-19. TCRdb keeps only in-frame clones here, not all; method: immunoSEQ multiplex PCR. Of roughly 170,000 clones in the sample, roughly 81% were seen once. The source material was peripheral blood. Receptors were obtained from a man aged 35 to 55 who had recovered from COVID-19.

The genes are TRBV7-2 and TRBJ2-7; 9 bases align to TRBD2. The CDR3 contains 16 residues. Unmatched junction bases numbered 10, after V lost 5 bases and J lost 2 bases. Germline V CDR1 and CDR2: SGHTA, FQGNSA. CDR3 sequence (DNA): TGTGCCAGCAGCCCACCAGGGAGCGGGGGGACCTACGAGCAGTACTTC. Encoded protein: CASSPPGSGGTYEQYF. Full variable domain (missing parts from reference TRBV7-2 and TRBJ2-7): GAGVSQSPSNKVTEKGKDVELRCDPISGHTALYWYRQSLGQGLEFLIYFQGNSAPDKSGLPSDRFSAERTGGSVSTLTIQRTQQEDSAVYLCASSPPGSGGTYEQYFGPGTRLTVT.

V and J are TRBV7-9 and TRBJ2-3; tentative D call: TRBD2 (5 bases). Germline lookup yields CDR1 SEHNR and CDR2 FQNEAQ (reference sequence). Trimming stripped 5 bases from V and 2 bases from J, with 14 bases between. The CDR3 consists of 15 residues. CDR3 DNA: TGTGCCAGCAGCAAGCAGGAGGACCACACAGATACGCAGTATTTT. Translating it yields CASSKQEDHTDTQYF. Full variable domain (missing parts from reference TRBV7-9 and TRBJ2-3): DTGVSQNPRHKITKRGQNVTFRCDPISEHNRLYWYRQTLGQGPEFLTYFQNEAQLEKSRLLSDRFSAERPKGSFSTLEIQRTEQGDSAMYLCASSKQEDHTDTQYFGPGTRLTVL.

V and J are TRBV12-5 and TRBJ2-7; D perhaps matches TRBD1 (5 bases). Between the trimmed V and J ends, which lost 2 bases and 2 bases, there was a span of 7 bases. Germline V lookup: CDR1 LGHNT, CDR2 FRNRAP. This CDR3 is 13 amino acids long. The CDR3 is CASGLQGTYEQYF. CDR3 bases: TGTGCTAGTGGTTTGCAGGGAACCTACGAGCAGTACTTC.

This clone was seen a few times. The chain employs TRBV6-5 and TRBJ2-7; TRBD1 aligns across 8 bases. Germline CDR1 is MNHEY and CDR2 is SVGAGI. This CDR3 contains 13 residues. V was clipped by 5 bases and J by 6 bases; unmatched bases: 6. The CDR3 region is CASSNRDRGEQYF. CDR3 nucleotide sequence: TGTGCCAGCAGTAACCGAGACAGGGGCGAGCAGTACTTC.

This chain connects TRBV7-6 to TRBJ2-3, with 7 bases lining up with TRBD1. CDR3 size: 13 residues. V shed 7 bases and J 3 bases; nucleotides not matched to a gene: 4. Looked up from germline, CDR1 is SGHVS and CDR2 is FNYEAQ. The CDR3 nucleotides are TGTGCCAGCACGACAGGGAATACAGATACGCAGTATTTT. Protein sequence: CASTTGNTDTQYF.

This chain uses TRBV5-6 with TRBJ1-1; 8 bases map to TRBD1. This CDR3 spans 15 amino acids. Germline V lookup: CDR1 SGHDT, CDR2 YYEEEE. V shed 1 base, J shed 6 bases, and the junction held 8 bases outside the gene matches. The CDR3 DNA sequence: TGTGCCAGCAGCTTGTGGGACAGGTATCTCGCTGAAGCTTTCTTT. This codes for CASSLWDRYLAEAFF.

This sequence joins TRBV7-8 and TRBJ1-5; possible D gene TRBD1, 6 bases. V gave up 5 bases and J gave up 3 bases, with 17 bases separating them. The CDR3 has 16 residues. The germline CDR1 and CDR2 sequences are SGHVS and FQNEAQ. CDR3: CASSPNGGPNNQPQHF. CDR3 in DNA: TGTGCCAGCAGCCCGAACGGGGGGCCTAACAATCAGCCCCAGCATTTT. Full variable domain (outside the CDR3, taken from reference TRBV7-8 and TRBJ1-5): GAGVSQSPRYKVAKRGQDVALRCDPISGHVSLFWYQQALGQGPEFLTYFQNEAQLDKSGLPSDRFFAERPEGSVSTLKIQRTQQEDSAVYLCASSPNGGPNNQPQHFGDGTRLSIL.

The chain couples TRBV27 to TRBJ2-1; TRBD2 matches 9 bases. CDR1 is MNHEY, CDR2 SMNVEV, per germline (reference sequence). The CDR3 is 14 amino acids. J was trimmed by 8 bases and V by 4 bases; bases with no gene match: 6. CDR3 in DNA: TGTGCCAGCAGTTCAGCGGGAGGTTTCCATGAGCAGTTCTTC. It codes for CASSSAGGFHEQFF.

The genes are TRBV7-2 and TRBJ2-3; D not resolved. The V gene's germline CDR1 is SGHTA and CDR2 FQGNSA. V gave up 2 bases and J gave up 4 bases, with 10 bases separating them. The CDR3 covers 14 residues. The CDR3 DNA reads as TGTGCCAGCAGCTTATCGGTGTCGCCAGATACGCAGTATTTT. Protein product: CASSLSVSPDTQYF.

The V gene is TRBV6-4, the J gene TRBJ2-1; maybe TRBD1 (6 bases). The CDR3 length is 16 residues. The germline V gene has CDR1 MRHNA and CDR2 SNTAGT. The ends were cut back, 3 bases at V and 4 bases at J, with 16 bases in the middle. In nucleotides, the CDR3 is TGTGCCAGCAGTGAGTCGACAGGATGGAGTTACAATGAGCAGTTCTTC. Protein: CASSESTGWSYNEQFF.

This chain uses TRBV27 with TRBJ2-5; 7 bases line up with TRBD1. V was clipped by 5 bases and J by 5 bases; unmatched bases: 8. The CDR3 is 14 residues long. CDR1 MNHEY and CDR2 SMNVEV come from the germline V gene (reference sequence). CDR3 sequence: CASSPYRGGETQYF. The CDR3 nucleotides are TGTGCCAGCAGTCCCTACAGGGGCGGGGAGACCCAGTACTTC.

This chain links TRBV6-5 with TRBJ1-2; possibly TRBD1 for D (5 bases). CDR1 and CDR2 (germline): MNHEY, SVGAGI. Trimming took 6 bases from V and 3 from J, leaving 11 bases between them. CDR3 length equals 13 residues. CDR3 sequence reads: CASRLDSDYGYTF. As DNA, the CDR3 is TGTGCCAGCAGGCTAGACAGTGACTATGGCTACACCTTC.